This T cell receptor beta chain was identified during a study of vaccination and CD4 T cells after COVID-19. Overall study context: Convalescent patients were SARS-CoV-2 positive by nasal swab PCR; nine mild, one severe. Following dose two, a median about 70 days (range 14 to 241) passed before post-vaccine samples were taken. Investigators stimulated cells with overlapping spike peptides drawn from SARS-CoV-2, HCoV-NL63, HCoV-OC43 and HCoV-229E. Treatment of control cultures consisted of a CEFX pool, an HIV-1 Nef pool, or no peptide.

Details on this clonotype: Its specificity is not known.

Sequence data for DNA of cultured CD4+ T cells were generated by the Oncomine TCR Beta short-read assay. TCRdb redid the calling of the PCR reads with MiXCR, one entry per CDR3 protein. The profile shows more than 9,000 distinct CDR3 sequences, 45% of them singletons. Treatment defined: approximately nine-day PBMC culture with coronavirus spike peptide pools or control peptides (ViraFEST assay). The V gene's germline CDR1 is DFQATT and CDR2 SNEGSKA (reference sequence). The CDR3 sequence is 14 residues long. Sequenced material: CD4+ T cells from blood, cultured in vitro. The gene calls are TRBV20-1 and TRBJ1-6; D is undetermined. The source of this sequence is a human donor who had recovered from COVID-19. For the CDR3, the DNA is TGCAGCGCCCTTGTCCGGGGTACCAATTCACCCCTCCACTTT. The encoded protein is CSALVRGTNSPLHF.